The rows below give T cell receptor beta chains drawn from one sample of a study of Graves' ophthalmopathy and Graves' hyperthyroidism. TCRdb fed the multiplex PCR reads into MiXCR, producing one record per CDR3 protein. The data contain 210,000 or so distinct CDR3 sequences, approximately 28% of them singletons. What was sequenced was peripheral blood. The receptors here all came from a man aged 50 to 60 with Graves' ophthalmopathy. CDR3s include the opening cysteine and the closing phenylalanine or tryptophan. The D gene is left open where the match is weak. Clone size is stated in some rows and not others, as once, few, many or a class when expanded.

.,TRBV7-2,TRBJ2-7,many,CASSLGPGEDEQYF,TGTGCCAGCAGCTTAGGGCCAGGGGAGGACGAGCAGTACTTC
.,TRBV7-9,TRBJ2-5,.,CASTAGIQETQYF,TGTGCCAGCACCGCAGGAATACAAGAGACCCAGTACTTC
.,TRBV20-1,TRBJ2-2,many,CSATGASSTGELFF,TGCAGTGCTACTGGAGCTAGTTCCACCGGGGAGCTGTTTTTT
.,TRBV10-3,TRBJ1-1,many,CAISRGEVEAFF,TGTGCCATATCCCGGGGGGAGGTTGAAGCTTTCTTT
TRBD2,TRBV27,TRBJ2-5,.,CASSLSPGLAGGDQETQYF,TGTGCCAGCAGTTTATCCCCGGGACTAGCGGGGGGAGACCAAGAGACCCAGTACTTC
.,TRBV29-1,TRBJ2-7,many,CSVEEGGDDLSEQYF,TGCAGCGTTGAAGAGGGCGGAGATGATCTAAGTGAGCAGTACTTC
TRBD1,TRBV28,TRBJ1-2,.,CASSLDRENNYGYTF,TGTGCCAGCAGTTTAGACAGGGAAAACAACTATGGCTACACCTTC
.,TRBV20-1,TRBJ1-1,many,CSATGTPRGTEAFF,TGCAGTGCTACAGGGACACCCCGGGGCACTGAAGCTTTCTTT
.,TRBV20-1,TRBJ2-5,.,CSARGPGLTAQYF,TGCAGTGCTAGAGGCCCAGGGTTAACGGCCCAGTACTTC
.,TRBV12-3/TRBV12-4,TRBJ1-2,.,CASSLTRGAGDGYTF,TGTGCCAGCAGTCTCACACGAGGGGCAGGGGATGGCTACACCTTC
TRBD2,TRBV11-1,TRBJ2-7,.,CASSPGLAGATLREQYF,TGTGCCAGCAGCCCGGGACTAGCGGGAGCCACCCTACGGGAGCAGTACTTC
.,TRBV28,TRBJ1-2,.,CASSGGGLGPLNDGYTF,TGTGCCAGCAGCGGCGGGGGACTGGGTCCACTGAACGATGGCTACACCTTC
TRBD2,TRBV30,TRBJ2-7,.,CAWKASGRGEQYF,TGTGCCTGGAAGGCTAGCGGGAGAGGCGAGCAGTACTTC
.,TRBV10-3,TRBJ1-3,.,CAISEIGNTIYF,TGTGCCATCAGTGAAATCGGAAACACCATATATTTT
TRBD2,TRBV5-1,TRBJ2-2,.,CASSFRSGRVRTGELFF,TGCGCCAGCAGCTTTCGGAGCGGGAGGGTCAGAACCGGGGAGCTGTTTTTT
.,TRBV27,TRBJ2-7,many,CASSSGATLYEQYF,TGTGCCAGCAGTTCTGGGGCAACTCTCTACGAGCAGTACTTC
.,TRBV20-1,TRBJ2-7,many,CSARWDLGSYEQYF,TGCAGTGCTAGATGGGACTTAGGGAGCTACGAGCAGTACTTC
.,TRBV5-1,TRBJ1-3,many,CASSLEAGVLNTIYF,TGCGCCAGCAGCTTGGAGGCAGGGGTGTTGAACACCATATATTTT
.,TRBV11-1,TRBJ1-5,many,CASSSLRPGRRLHQPQHF,TGTGCCAGCAGCTCCCTAAGACCGGGACGGCGGCTGCATCAGCCCCAGCATTTT
TRBD2,TRBV7-3,TRBJ2-4,many,CASSLTSGGSDIQYF,TGTGCCAGCAGCTTAACTAGCGGGGGTTCGGACATTCAGTACTTC
TRBD1,TRBV6-5,TRBJ2-2,many,CASSYSGQQLNTGELFF,TGTGCCAGCAGTTACTCGGGACAGCAATTAAACACCGGGGAGCTGTTTTTT
.,TRBV5-1,TRBJ2-7,.,CASSYRTAYEQYF,TGCGCCAGCAGCTATCGGACAGCCTACGAGCAGTACTTC
TRBD2,TRBV19,TRBJ2-5,many,CASSTAAGTSAIHSWETQYF,TGTGCCAGTAGTACCGCGGCGGGGACTAGCGCCATCCATTCGTGGGAGACCCAGTACTTC
TRBD1,TRBV5-1,TRBJ1-2,.,CASSSGQLNYGYTF,TGCGCCAGCAGCTCGGGACAGCTCAACTATGGCTACACCTTC
.,TRBV28,TRBJ1-6,.,CASRLGGSPLHF,TGTGCCAGCAGACTCGGGGGATCACCCCTCCACTTT
.,TRBV12-3/TRBV12-4,TRBJ1-1,.,CASRIKGEAFF,TGTGCCAGCAGAATAAAGGGGGAAGCTTTCTTT
TRBD2,TRBV7-2,TRBJ2-5,many,CASSLVGTSGSETQYF,TGTGCCAGCAGCTTAGTGGGGACTAGCGGGTCAGAGACCCAGTACTTC
.,TRBV27,TRBJ1-5,many,CASSPSSRWGPQHF,TGTGCCAGCAGTCCCTCCTCCCGGTGGGGGCCCCAGCATTTT
.,TRBV4-1,TRBJ2-7,many,CASSQGNYYEQYF,TGCGCCAGCAGCCAAGGAAACTACTACGAGCAGTACTTC
TRBD1,TRBV6-1,TRBJ2-2,many,CASSERGHNTGELFF,TGTGCCAGCAGTGAAAGGGGGCATAACACCGGGGAGCTGTTTTTT
TRBD2,TRBV7-9,TRBJ2-7,.,CASNRLAGYEQYF,TGTGCCAGCAACCGACTAGCGGGTTACGAGCAGTACTTC
.,TRBV7-2,TRBJ2-5,many,CASSLGAPGTLQETQYF,TGTGCCAGCAGCTTAGGCGCTCCAGGGACGTTACAAGAGACCCAGTACTTC
TRBD2,TRBV6-5,TRBJ2-7,.,CASTYVVSGSVYEQYF,TGTGCCAGCACCTACGTGGTTAGCGGGAGTGTATACGAGCAGTACTTC
TRBD2,TRBV6-1,TRBJ2-5,many,CASSGGSGGIMETQYF,TGTGCCAGCAGTGGGGGTAGCGGGGGCATAATGGAGACCCAGTACTTC
.,TRBV5-6,TRBJ1-2,many,CASSSGTRGYTF,TGTGCCAGCAGCTCCGGGACGCGAGGCTACACCTTC
.,TRBV7-8,TRBJ2-5,many,CASSLGPGVRETQYF,TGTGCCAGCAGCTTAGGCCCAGGGGTTCGAGAGACCCAGTACTTC
.,TRBV24-1,TRBJ2-7,many,CATITRDAYEQYF,TGTGCCACCATCACCAGGGACGCCTACGAGCAGTACTTC
TRBD1,TRBV29-1,TRBJ2-5,many,CSAGTVFAETQYF,TGCAGCGCCGGGACAGTCTTCGCTGAGACCCAGTACTTC
TRBD2,TRBV12-3/TRBV12-4,TRBJ2-2,many,CASSWGGSDTGELFF,TGTGCCAGCAGTTGGGGCGGGAGTGACACCGGGGAGCTGTTTTTT
TRBD1,TRBV20-1,TRBJ1-2,.,CSAKGTGNSVYTF,TGCAGTGCTAAAGGGACAGGCAATTCTGTCTACACCTTC
.,TRBV6-5,TRBJ2-7,.,CASSYSGGRATYEQYF,TGTGCCAGCAGTTACTCCGGGGGCAGAGCAACCTACGAGCAGTACTTC
TRBD2,TRBV6-1,TRBJ2-5,once,CASSKRGVGLAGEEETQYF,TGTGCCAGCAGTAAAAGAGGCGTCGGACTAGCGGGAGAGGAGGAGACCCAGTACTTC
TRBD1,TRBV6-2/TRBV6-3,TRBJ1-2,.,CASSAQRTGNYGYTF,TGTGCCAGCAGTGCCCAACGGACAGGGAACTATGGCTACACCTTC
TRBD2,TRBV27,TRBJ2-7,many,CASSLRLAGSSYEQYF,TGTGCCAGCAGTTTAAGGCTAGCGGGGAGCTCCTACGAGCAGTACTTC
.,TRBV11-2,TRBJ1-1,once,CASSHMFGPPEAFF,TGTGCCAGCAGCCACATGTTCGGGCCGCCGGAAGCTTTCTTT